Following are 23 T cell receptor beta chains from one sample sequenced in a study of blood T cell repertoires in COVID-19. The protocol was immunoSEQ multiplex PCR, while the TCRdb copy is restricted to in-frame clones and leaves out a portion. The table includes 200,000 to 250,000 clones, 81% detected once. Sequencing input: PBMCs or T cells enriched from blood (not recorded which). These receptors were collected from a man in his forties who had recovered from COVID-19.

With respect to this clone: The junction differs from germline at one of its ends, possibly a read error. The rearrangement links TRBV5-1 to TRBJ1-1; D may be TRBD1 (5 bases). The CDR3 runs to 15 residues. From germline, CDR1 is SGHRS and CDR2 YFSETQ. Here the CDR3 reads CASGLNGGMNTEAFF. CDR3 DNA sequence: TGCGCCAGCGGCTTAAACGGGGGTATGAACACTGAAGCTTTCTTT.

The gene calls are TRBV27 and TRBJ2-1; 13 bases are a match to TRBD2. J gave up 6 bases and V 6 bases, and 14 bases lay outside the gene matches. The CDR3 consists of 18 residues. Germline assignment: CDR1 MNHEY and CDR2 SMNVEV (reference sequence). The CDR3 region is CASSKSKTGTSGVNEQFF. For the CDR3, the DNA is TGTGCCAGCAGCAAATCTAAAACCGGGACTAGCGGGGTCAATGAGCAGTTCTTC.

The chain links TRBV6-4 to TRBJ1-5, with 10 bases that match TRBD1. V shed 2 bases, J shed 5 bases, and the junction held 3 bases outside the gene matches. The germline V gene has CDR1 MRHNA and CDR2 SNTAGT. CDR3 length equals 15 residues. The CDR3 spells CASSDRDRGHQPQHF. The CDR3 bases are TGTGCCAGCAGTGACCGGGACAGGGGTCATCAGCCCCAGCATTTT.

The rearrangement links TRBV24-1 to TRBJ2-1; unclear D gene. V lost 1 base and J lost 10, with 10 bases in between. The CDR3 has 13 residues. Germline V gene sequence: CDR1 KGHDR, CDR2 SFDVKD. The CDR3 sequence is CATSDFSRQEQFF. The DNA for the CDR3 is TGTGCCACCAGTGATTTTAGCCGTCAAGAGCAGTTCTTC.

This clone was seen many times. The J gene is TRBJ2-6, the V gene TRBV5-1, with D perhaps matching TRBD1 (6 bases). V was clipped by 2 bases and J by 10 bases, with 10 bases between them. CDR1 is SGHRS, CDR2 YFSETQ, per germline. The CDR3 covers 13 residues. CDR3 sequence (DNA): TGCGCCAGCAGCTTATCGACAGGAAACGTCCTGACTTTC. Residues: CASSLSTGNVLTF.

This clone has a handful of counts. This chain connects TRBV18 to TRBJ2-1, with 8 bases lining up with TRBD1. Germline V gives CDR1 KGHSH, CDR2 LQKENI. Unmatched junction bases numbered 3, after V lost 4 bases and J lost 1 base. The CDR3 has 15 residues. This CDR3 reads CASSQNRGSYNEQFF. The CDR3 DNA sequence: TGTGCCAGCTCACAAAACAGGGGGTCCTACAATGAGCAGTTCTTC.

This clone appeared once. The chain combines TRBV24-1 with TRBJ2-7; 7 bases are shared with TRBD1. After removal of 11 bases from V and 7 bases from J, the junction contained 13 bases not matched to a gene. Germline-derived CDR1 and CDR2 are KGHDR and SFDVKD. CDR3 length: 13 amino acids. In DNA form, the CDR3 reads TGTGCCAGGTTGGACAGGCCCTTCGGGGAGCAGTACTTC. Translated, it gives CARLDRPFGEQYF.

The chain's CDR3 is CSVARGTGGQYGYTF. CDR3 sequence (DNA): TGCAGCGTTGCTCGCGGGACAGGGGGACAGTATGGCTACACCTTC. The rearrangement joins TRBV29-1 to TRBJ1-2, with TRBD1 matching over 11 bases. CDR1 is SQVTM, CDR2 ANQGSEA, per germline. The CDR3 extends over 15 amino acids. The junction had 9 bases not matched to a gene; V was cut back by 4 bases and J by 5 bases.

The J gene is TRBJ1-2, the V gene TRBV11-2; 10 nucleotides match TRBD1. The CDR3 is 14 residues long. J lost 0 bases, V lost 6 bases, and 1 base had no gene match. Germline lookup yields CDR1 SGHAT and CDR2 FQNNGV. CDR3 nucleotide sequence: TGTGCCAGCAGAGGACAGGGGGCTAACTATGGCTACACCTTC. Residues: CASRGQGANYGYTF.

V usage is TRBV21-1 and J usage is TRBJ1-6. TRBV21-1 represents a pseudogene. The CDR3 contains 17 residues. The CDR3 loop is CASSKLYIALFNSPLHF. In DNA form, the CDR3 reads TGTGCCAGCAGCAAACTTTATATTGCCCTATTCAATTCACCCCTCCACTTT.

The chain couples TRBV5-8 to TRBJ2-5; D possibly corresponds to TRBD1 (6 bases). The CDR3 runs to 11 residues. Trimming stripped 0 bases from V and 12 bases from J, with 9 bases between. The germline CDR1 and CDR2 sequences are SGHTS and YDEGEE. CDR3 protein: CASSLARGKYF. CDR3 nucleotides: TGTGCCAGCAGCTTGGCCAGGGGAAAGTACTTC. The full variable domain, its missing parts supplied by reference TRBV5-8 and TRBJ2-5, is EAGVTQSPTHLIKTRGQQATLRCSPISGHTSVYWYQQALGLGLQFLLWYDEGEERNRGNFPPRFSGRQFPNYSSELNVNALELEDSALYLCASSLARGKYFGPGTRLLVL.

The chain carries TRBV29-1 and TRBJ2-1, with TRBD1 matching over 9 bases. Looked up from germline, CDR1 is SQVTM and CDR2 is ANQGSEA. With V trimmed by 7 bases and J by 7 bases, 8 bases remained unmatched. This CDR3 has 13 residues. CDR3 nucleotide sequence: TGCAGCGCCTCACAGGGGGCGTTGAATGAGCAGTTCTTC. It is translated as CSASQGALNEQFF.

This rearrangement joins TRBV12-5 to TRBJ2-1; TRBD2 matches 7 bases. J gave up 3 bases and V 6 bases, and 8 bases lay outside the gene matches. The CDR3 has 15 residues. Germline loops: CDR1 LGHNT, CDR2 FRNRAP. The CDR3 nucleotides are TGTGCTAGTGGCCGGACTAGTTTTGGCTACAATGAGCAGTTCTTC. Protein product: CASGRTSFGYNEQFF.

V and J are TRBV6-4 and TRBJ1-4, with D uncertain. The CDR3 extends over 17 amino acids. The V end lost 0 bases, the J end lost 0 bases, and 11 bases lay between the germline ends. Per the germline V gene, CDR1 is MRHNA and CDR2 is SNTAGT. The CDR3 protein is CASSDSIPHATNEKLFF. The CDR3 DNA is TGTGCCAGCAGTGACTCGATTCCACATGCAACTAATGAAAAACTGTTTTTT.

This clone turned up a few times. The V and J genes are TRBV2 and TRBJ2-3; the match to TRBD2 covers 7 bases. The ends lost 7 bases at V and 4 bases at J; junction bases unmatched: 8. Germline CDR1 is SNHLY and CDR2 is FYNNEI. This CDR3 has 14 amino acids. In DNA, the CDR3 is TGTGCCAGCATTCGGGCGGGAGCAGCAGATACGCAGTATTTT. It encodes CASIRAGAADTQYF.

V gene TRBV29-1 combines with J gene TRBJ1-2; D gene unclear. V lost 7 bases, J lost 1 base, and 19 bases lay in between. From germline, CDR1 is SQVTM and CDR2 ANQGSEA. This CDR3 is built from 15 residues. The CDR3 loop reads CSDQTRNTLNYGYTF. The CDR3 nucleotides read TGCAGCGACCAAACCAGGAATACTCTTAACTATGGCTACACCTTC.

The rearrangement uses TRBV7-9 and TRBJ2-5, with a possible D match to TRBD2 (6 bases). Trimming took 5 bases from V and 5 from J, leaving 9 bases between them. The CDR3 spans 12 residues. Germline CDR1 and CDR2: SEHNR and FQNEAQ (reference sequence). The CDR3 loop reads CASSLRGETQYF. The CDR3 DNA sequence: TGTGCCAGCAGCCTCCGGGGGGAGACCCAGTACTTC.

CDR3 in amino acids: CASSFDSSGNQPQHF. Written as DNA, the CDR3 is TGTGCCAGCAGCTTCGACAGCTCGGGCAATCAGCCCCAGCATTTT. The V and J genes are TRBV7-6 and TRBJ1-5, with a weak D call TRBD1 (5 bases). CDR1 is SGHVS and CDR2 is FNYEAQ in the germline V gene. The CDR3 length is 15 residues. V dropped 3 bases and J dropped 2 bases, with 11 bases sitting between them. Together with reference TRBV7-6 and TRBJ1-5, the CDR3 gives the full variable domain: GAGVSQSPRYKVTKRGQDVALRCDPISGHVSLYWYRQALGQGPEFLTYFNYEAQQDKSGLPNDRFSAERPEGSISTLTIQRTEQRDSAMYRCASSFDSSGNQPQHFGDGTRLSIL.

The chain carries TRBV12-3 or TRBV12-4 and TRBJ2-7; D call uncertain. This CDR3 is built from 11 residues. V lost 1 base, J lost 5 bases, and 3 bases lay in between. The CDR3: CASSLGHEQYF. As DNA, the CDR3 is TGTGCCAGCAGTTTAGGGCACGAGCAGTACTTC.

The rearrangement uses TRBV2 and TRBJ2-7, with D perhaps matching TRBD1 (6 bases). V dropped 4 bases and J dropped 0 bases, with 13 bases sitting between them. The CDR3 is made up of 15 amino acids. Germline-derived CDR1 and CDR2 are SNHLY and FYNNEI. CDR3 protein: CASSGVGQFSYEQYF. CDR3 DNA sequence: TGTGCCAGCAGTGGCGTAGGACAGTTCTCCTACGAGCAGTACTTC.

The V gene is TRBV27, the J gene TRBJ1-2, with 7 bases that match TRBD1. The V gene end was trimmed by 6 bases and the J gene end by 8 bases; junction bases not matched to a gene: 6. The CDR3 is 12 amino acids. The germline V gene has CDR1 MNHEY and CDR2 SMNVEV (reference sequence). CDR3 sequence reads: CASREQGRGYTF. DNA of the CDR3: TGTGCCAGCAGAGAACAGGGGCGGGGCTACACCTTC.

This clone was seen more than once but under ten times. V gene TRBV6-1 combines with J gene TRBJ2-2; 10 nucleotides line up with TRBD1. The CDR3 is 17 residues long. Germline loops: CDR1 MNHNS, CDR2 SASEGT. V was clipped by 3 bases and J by 3 bases; unmatched bases: 7. CDR3 DNA sequence: TGTGCCAGCAGTGATGCGACAGGGGGCGCAGACACCGGGGAGCTGTTTTTT. Translation gives CASSDATGGADTGELFF.

The CDR3 DNA follows: TGCGCCAGCAGCTCCTCGAGACTAGCGAGGAGGAATGAGCAGTTCTTC. Amino acids: CASSSSRLARRNEQFF. The chain is built from TRBV5-1 and TRBJ2-1, with 8 bases aligning to TRBD2. The CDR3 consists of 16 residues. V gave up 3 bases and J gave up 7 bases; unmatched junction bases: 12. CDR1 SGHRS and CDR2 YFSETQ come from the germline V gene. Full variable domain (outside the CDR3, taken from reference TRBV5-1 and TRBJ2-1): KAGVTQTPRYLIKTRGQQVTLSCSPISGHRSVSWYQQTPGQGLQFLFEYFSETQRNKGNFPGRFSGRQFSNSRSEMNVSTLELGDSALYLCASSSSRLARRNEQFFGPGTRLTVL.